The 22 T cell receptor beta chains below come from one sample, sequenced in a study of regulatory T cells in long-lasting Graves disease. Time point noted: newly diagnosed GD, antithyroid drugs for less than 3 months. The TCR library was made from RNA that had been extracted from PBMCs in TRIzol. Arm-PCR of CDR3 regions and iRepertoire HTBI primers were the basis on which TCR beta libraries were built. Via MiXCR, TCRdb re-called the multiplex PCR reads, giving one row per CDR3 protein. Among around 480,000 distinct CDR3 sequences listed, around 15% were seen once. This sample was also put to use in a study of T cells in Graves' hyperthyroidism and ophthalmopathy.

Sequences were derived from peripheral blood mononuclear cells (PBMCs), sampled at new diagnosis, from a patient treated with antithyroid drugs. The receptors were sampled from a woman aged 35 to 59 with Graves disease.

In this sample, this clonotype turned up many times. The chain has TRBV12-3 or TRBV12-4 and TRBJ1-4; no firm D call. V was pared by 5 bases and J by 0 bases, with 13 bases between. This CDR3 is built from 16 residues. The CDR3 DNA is TGTGCCAGCAGTCCCTTATACGGTGCAACTAATGAAAAACTGTTTTTT. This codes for CASSPLYGATNEKLFF.

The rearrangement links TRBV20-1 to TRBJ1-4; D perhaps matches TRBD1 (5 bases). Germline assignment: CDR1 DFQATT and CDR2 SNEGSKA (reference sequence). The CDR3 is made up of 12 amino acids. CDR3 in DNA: TGCAGCGCGGACAAGACAAATGAAAAACTGTTTTTT. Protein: CSADKTNEKLFF.

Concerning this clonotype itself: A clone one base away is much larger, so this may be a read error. For the CDR3, the DNA is TGTGCCAGCAGCTCAGGGGCACGGGGACCAAAGGTAAAGCAGTTCTTC. This encodes CASSSGARGPKVKQFF. V usage is TRBV7-9 and J usage is TRBJ2-1; D might be TRBD1 (6 bases). Germline V gene lookup returns CDR1 SEHNR and CDR2 FQNEAQ (reference sequence). V gave up 4 bases and J gave up 11 bases, with 24 bases separating them. The CDR3 extends over 16 amino acids.

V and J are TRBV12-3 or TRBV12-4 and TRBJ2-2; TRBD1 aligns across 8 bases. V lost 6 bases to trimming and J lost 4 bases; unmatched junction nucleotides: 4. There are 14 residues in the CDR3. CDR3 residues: CASRRTGSTGELFF. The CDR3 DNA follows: TGTGCCAGCAGGCGGACAGGGTCCACCGGGGAGCTGTTTTTT.

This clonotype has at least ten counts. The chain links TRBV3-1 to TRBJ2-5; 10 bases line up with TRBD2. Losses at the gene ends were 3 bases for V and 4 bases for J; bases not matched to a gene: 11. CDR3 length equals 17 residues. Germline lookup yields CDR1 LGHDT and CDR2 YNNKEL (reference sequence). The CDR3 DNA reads TGTGCCAGCAGCCACCTGTTGAAGCGGGGGGGCCGAGAGACCCAGTACTTC. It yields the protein CASSHLLKRGGRETQYF.

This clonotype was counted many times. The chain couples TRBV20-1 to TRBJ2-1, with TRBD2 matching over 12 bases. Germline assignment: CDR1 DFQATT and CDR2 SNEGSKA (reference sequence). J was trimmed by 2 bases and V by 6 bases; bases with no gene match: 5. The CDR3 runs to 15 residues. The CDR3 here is CSAVGTSGPYNEQFF. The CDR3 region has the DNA TGCAGTGCCGTTGGGACTAGCGGGCCCTACAATGAGCAGTTCTTC.

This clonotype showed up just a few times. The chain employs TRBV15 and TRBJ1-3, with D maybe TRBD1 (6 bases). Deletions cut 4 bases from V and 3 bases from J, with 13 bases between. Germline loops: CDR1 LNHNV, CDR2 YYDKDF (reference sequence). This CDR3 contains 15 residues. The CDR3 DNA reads TGTGCCACCAGCACAACACAGGGTGTTGGAAACACCATATATTTT. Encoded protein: CATSTTQGVGNTIYF.

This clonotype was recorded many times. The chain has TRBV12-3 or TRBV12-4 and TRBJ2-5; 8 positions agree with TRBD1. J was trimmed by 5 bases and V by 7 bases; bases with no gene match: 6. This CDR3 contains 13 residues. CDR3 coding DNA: TGTGCCAGCACCCGGACAGGGCAGGAGACCCAGTACTTC. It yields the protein CASTRTGQETQYF.

Written as DNA, the CDR3 is TGTGCCAGCAGCCCGCCGGCGGGGGGCCCATACAATGAGCAGTTCTTC. Encoded protein: CASSPPAGGPYNEQFF. The J gene is TRBJ2-1, the V gene TRBV5-6; 8 positions agree with TRBD2. There are 16 residues in the CDR3. Germline CDR1 is SGHDT and CDR2 is YYEEEE. Trimming took 4 bases from V and 4 from J; bases not matched to a gene: 10.

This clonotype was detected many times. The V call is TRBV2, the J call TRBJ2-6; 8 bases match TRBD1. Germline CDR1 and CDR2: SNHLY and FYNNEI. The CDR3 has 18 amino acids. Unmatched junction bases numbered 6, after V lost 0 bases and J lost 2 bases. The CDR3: CASSEARTGYTGANVLTF. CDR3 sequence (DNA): TGTGCCAGCAGTGAAGCGAGGACAGGGTATACTGGGGCCAACGTCCTGACTTTC. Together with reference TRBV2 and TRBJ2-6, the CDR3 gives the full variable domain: EPEVTQTPSHQVTQMGQEVILRCVPISNHLYFYWYRQILGQKVEFLVSFYNNEISEKSEIFDDQFSVERPDGSNFTLKIRSTKLEDSAMYFCASSEARTGYTGANVLTFGAGSRLTVL.

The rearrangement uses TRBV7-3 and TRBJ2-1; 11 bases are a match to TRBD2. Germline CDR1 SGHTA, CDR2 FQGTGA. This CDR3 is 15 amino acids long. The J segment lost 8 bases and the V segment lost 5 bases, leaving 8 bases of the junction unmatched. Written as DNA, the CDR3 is TGTGCCAGCAGCGACCGTAGCGGGGGGGCCCATGAGCAGTTCTTC. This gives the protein CASSDRSGGAHEQFF.

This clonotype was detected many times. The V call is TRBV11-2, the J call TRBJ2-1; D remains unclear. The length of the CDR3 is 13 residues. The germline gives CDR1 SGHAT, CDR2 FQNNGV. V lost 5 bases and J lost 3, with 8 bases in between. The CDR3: CASSPFDYNEQFF. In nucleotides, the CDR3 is TGTGCCAGCAGCCCCTTCGACTACAATGAGCAGTTCTTC.

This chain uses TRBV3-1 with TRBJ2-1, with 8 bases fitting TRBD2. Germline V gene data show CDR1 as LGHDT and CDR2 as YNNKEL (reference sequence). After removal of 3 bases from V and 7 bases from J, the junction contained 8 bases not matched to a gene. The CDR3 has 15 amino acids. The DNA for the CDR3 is TGTGCCAGCAGCCAGGCGGGGGGCCGGGGGAATGAGCAGTTCTTC. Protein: CASSQAGGRGNEQFF.

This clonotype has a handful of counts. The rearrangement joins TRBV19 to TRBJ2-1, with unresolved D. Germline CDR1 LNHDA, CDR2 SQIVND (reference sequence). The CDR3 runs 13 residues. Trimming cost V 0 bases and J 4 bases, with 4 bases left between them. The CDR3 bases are TGTGCCAGTAGTATAGATAGGTACAATGAGCAGTTCTTC. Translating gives CASSIDRYNEQFF.

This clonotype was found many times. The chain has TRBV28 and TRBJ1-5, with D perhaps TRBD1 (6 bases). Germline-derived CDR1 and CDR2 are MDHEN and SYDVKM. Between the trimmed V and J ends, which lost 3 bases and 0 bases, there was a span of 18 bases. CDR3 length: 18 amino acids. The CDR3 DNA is TGTGCCAGCAGTTTGAGGGGGGCTGGAGGTTTTAGCAATCAGCCCCAGCATTTT. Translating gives CASSLRGAGGFSNQPQHF.

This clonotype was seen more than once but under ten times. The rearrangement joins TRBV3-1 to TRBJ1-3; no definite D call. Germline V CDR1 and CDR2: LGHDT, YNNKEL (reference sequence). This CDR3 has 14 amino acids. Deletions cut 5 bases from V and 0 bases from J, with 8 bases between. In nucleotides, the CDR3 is TGTGCCAGCAGCTCGGGCGCCTCTGGAAACACCATATATTTT. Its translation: CASSSGASGNTIYF.

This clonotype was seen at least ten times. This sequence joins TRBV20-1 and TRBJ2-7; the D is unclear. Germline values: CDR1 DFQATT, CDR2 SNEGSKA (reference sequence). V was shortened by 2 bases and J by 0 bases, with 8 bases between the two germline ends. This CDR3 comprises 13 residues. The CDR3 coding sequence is TGCAGTGCTAGAAGGACGAGCTCCTACGAGCAGTACTTC. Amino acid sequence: CSARRTSSYEQYF.

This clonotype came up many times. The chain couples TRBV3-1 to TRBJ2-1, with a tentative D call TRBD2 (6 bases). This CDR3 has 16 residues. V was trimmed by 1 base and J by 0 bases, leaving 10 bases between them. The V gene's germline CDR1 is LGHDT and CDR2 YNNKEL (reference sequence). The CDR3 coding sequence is TGTGCCAGCAGCCAAGGGACTATGAGCTCCTACAATGAGCAGTTCTTC. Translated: CASSQGTMSSYNEQFF.

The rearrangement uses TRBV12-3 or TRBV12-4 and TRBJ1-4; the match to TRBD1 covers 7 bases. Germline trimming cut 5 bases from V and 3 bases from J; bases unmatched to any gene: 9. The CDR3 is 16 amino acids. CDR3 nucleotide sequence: TGTGCCAGCAGTCCCGGGGGACAGACCGCTAATGAAAAACTGTTTTTT. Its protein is CASSPGGQTANEKLFF.

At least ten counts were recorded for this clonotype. The CDR3 loop is CASGDGSYEQYF. CDR3 sequence (DNA): TGTGCCAGCGGGGACGGTTCCTACGAGCAGTACTTC. V is TRBV12-3 or TRBV12-4 and J is TRBJ2-7, with D perhaps being TRBD1 or TRBD2 (5 bases each). V gave up 8 bases and J gave up 1 base, with 9 bases separating them. The CDR3 runs to 12 residues.

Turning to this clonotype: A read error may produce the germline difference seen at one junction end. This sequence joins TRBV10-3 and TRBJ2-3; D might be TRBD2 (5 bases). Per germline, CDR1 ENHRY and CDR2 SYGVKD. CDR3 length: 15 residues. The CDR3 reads CTISGSRVIADTQYF. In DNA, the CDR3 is TGTACCATCAGTGGCTCGAGGGTAATAGCAGATACGCAGTATTTT.

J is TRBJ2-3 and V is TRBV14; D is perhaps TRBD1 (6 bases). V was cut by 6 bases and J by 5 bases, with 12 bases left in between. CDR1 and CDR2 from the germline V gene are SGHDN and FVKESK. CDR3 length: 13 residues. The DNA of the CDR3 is TGTGCCAGCAGTCACAGAGGGGGAGATACGCAGTATTTT. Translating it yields CASSHRGGDTQYF.